This T cell receptor (beta chain) was recovered during a study of control samples from healthy donors and cancer patients (dated by TCRdb to 2019 to 2021). The CDR3 contains 15 residues, cysteine and phenylalanine counted. The only DNA kept is the CDR3, 45 bases in frame from the first base. After removal of 0 bases from V and 5 bases from J, the junction retains 5 bases not matched to a gene. The germline V gene provides CDR1 SGHVS and CDR2 FNYEAQ. Libraries were constructed by the immunoSEQ multiplex PCR assay. The clones in this table, taken by TCRdb from immuneACCESS, are in-frame only. Not every clone is retained; where verified, under half of the shortfall comes from an unresolved V gene, and the cause of the rest is unknown. Within this sample are approximately 140,000 clones, with roughly 94% of them counted one time only. Of the sample, around 13% is held by the ten largest clones. Comment on this clone: Its antigen has not been determined. The record has no base qualities; no much larger clone is one base away.

The chain employs TRBV7-6 and TRBJ2-5; TRBD1 aligns with 8 central bases. The clonotype originates from a middle-aged man in good health. The specimen sequenced was blood. The DNA sequence reads TGTGCCAGCAGCTTAGCGTGGACAGGGTCGGAGACCCAGTACTTC. This yields the protein CASSLAWTGSETQYF.